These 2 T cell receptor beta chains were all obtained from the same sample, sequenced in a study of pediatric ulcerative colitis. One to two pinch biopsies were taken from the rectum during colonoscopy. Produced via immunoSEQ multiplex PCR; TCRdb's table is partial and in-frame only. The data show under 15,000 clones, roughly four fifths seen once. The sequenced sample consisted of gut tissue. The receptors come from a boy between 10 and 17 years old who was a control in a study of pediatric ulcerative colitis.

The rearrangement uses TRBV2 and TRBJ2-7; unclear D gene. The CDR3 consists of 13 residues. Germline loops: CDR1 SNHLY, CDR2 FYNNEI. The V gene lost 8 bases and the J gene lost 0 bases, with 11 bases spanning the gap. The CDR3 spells CASSRQSSYEQYF. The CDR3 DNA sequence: TGTGCCAGCTCGAGGCAGTCCTCCTACGAGCAGTACTTC.

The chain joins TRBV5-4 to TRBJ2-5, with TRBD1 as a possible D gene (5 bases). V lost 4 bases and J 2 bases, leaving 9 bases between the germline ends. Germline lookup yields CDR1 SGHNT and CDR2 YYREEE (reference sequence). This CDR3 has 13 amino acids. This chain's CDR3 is CASSGKGQETQYF. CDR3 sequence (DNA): TGTGCCAGCAGCGGGAAGGGGCAAGAGACCCAGTACTTC.